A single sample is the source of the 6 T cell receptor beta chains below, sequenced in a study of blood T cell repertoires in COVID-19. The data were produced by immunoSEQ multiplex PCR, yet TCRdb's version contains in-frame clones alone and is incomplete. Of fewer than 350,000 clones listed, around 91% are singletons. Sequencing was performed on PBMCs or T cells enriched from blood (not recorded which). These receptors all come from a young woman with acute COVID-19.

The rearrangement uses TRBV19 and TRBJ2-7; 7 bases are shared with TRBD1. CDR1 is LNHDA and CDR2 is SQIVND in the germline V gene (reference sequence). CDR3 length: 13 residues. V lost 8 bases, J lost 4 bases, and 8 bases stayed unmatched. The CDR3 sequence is CASGPGQNYEQYF. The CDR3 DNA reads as TGTGCCAGTGGACCGGGACAGAATTACGAGCAGTACTTC. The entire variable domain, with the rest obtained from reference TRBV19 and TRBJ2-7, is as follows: DGGITQSPKYLFRKEGQNVTLSCEQNLNHDAMYWYRQDPGQGLRLIYYSQIVNDFQKGDIAEGYSVSREKKESFPLTVTSAQKNPTAFYLCASGPGQNYEQYFGPGTRLTVT.

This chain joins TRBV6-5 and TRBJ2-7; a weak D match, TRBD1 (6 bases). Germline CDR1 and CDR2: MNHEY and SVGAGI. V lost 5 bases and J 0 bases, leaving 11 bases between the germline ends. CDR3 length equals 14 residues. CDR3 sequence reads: CASSTRTVSYEQYF. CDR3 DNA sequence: TGTGCCAGCAGTACCCGGACAGTCTCCTACGAGCAGTACTTC.

The CDR3 DNA reads as TGCGCCAGCAGCCCCCGTTACGGCGCGGACTACTACTACGAGCAGTACTTC. It yields the protein CASSPRYGADYYYEQYF. This chain uses TRBV5-1 with TRBJ2-7, with a possible D match to TRBD2 (6 bases). CDR1 is SGHRS, CDR2 YFSETQ, per germline. Trimming left V 4 bases short and J 3 bases short, with 23 bases between. The CDR3 spans 17 residues.

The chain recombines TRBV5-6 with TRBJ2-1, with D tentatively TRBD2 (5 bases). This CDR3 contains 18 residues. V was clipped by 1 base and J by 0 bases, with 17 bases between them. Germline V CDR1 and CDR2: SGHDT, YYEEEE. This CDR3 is CASSLTSGVLVSYNEQFF. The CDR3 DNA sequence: TGTGCCAGCAGCTTGACAAGCGGAGTTCTAGTCTCCTACAATGAGCAGTTCTTC.

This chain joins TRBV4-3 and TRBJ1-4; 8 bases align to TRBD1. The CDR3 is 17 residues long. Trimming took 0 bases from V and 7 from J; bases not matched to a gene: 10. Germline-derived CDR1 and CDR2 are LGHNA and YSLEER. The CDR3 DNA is TGCGCCAGCAGCCAAGATGTGGCAGGGGGCGCAGGTGAAAAACTGTTTTTT. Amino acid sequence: CASSQDVAGGAGEKLFF.

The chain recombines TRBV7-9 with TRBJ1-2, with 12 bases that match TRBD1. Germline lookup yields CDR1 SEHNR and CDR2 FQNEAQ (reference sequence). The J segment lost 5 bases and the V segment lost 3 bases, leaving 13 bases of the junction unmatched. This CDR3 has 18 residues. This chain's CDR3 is CASSLPTGTGGLQYGYTF. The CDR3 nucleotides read TGTGCCAGCAGCTTGCCTACCGGGACAGGGGGCCTTCAATATGGCTACACCTTC.